This T cell receptor (beta chain) was sequenced in a study of T cell responses to AZD1222 COVID-19 vaccine. The table came from immunoSEQ multiplex PCR; TCRdb's copy has only in-frame clones and leaves some out. The sample contains 100,000 to 150,000 clones, 85% to 90% of which appear only once. Broader study findings: Among vaccine-associated CD4 TCRs, coverage spanned spike, with dominance at 160-218 and 743-854.

About this clone itself: Its antigen is currently unknown.

Sequencing used peripheral blood, obtained 28 days after the second AZD1222 dose. The TCR was taken from an adult who received the AZD1222 COVID-19 vaccine.

The CDR3 here is CASSTQRLGGGELFF. CDR3 coding DNA: TGTGCCAGCAGCACCCAGCGGTTGGGGGGCGGGGAGCTGTTTTTT. The chain combines TRBV7-2 with TRBJ2-2; possible D gene TRBD2, 6 bases. CDR1 and CDR2 (germline): SGHTA, FQGNSA. Deletions cut 5 bases from V and 7 bases from J, with 17 bases between. CDR3 length: 15 residues.